What follows are 9 T cell receptor beta chains derived from one specimen sequenced in a study of blood T cell repertoires in COVID-19. Profiled with immunoSEQ multiplex PCR; TCRdb holds only in-frame clones, not every one. The repertoire holds a few hundred thousand clones, with 88% as singletons. The sequenced material came from peripheral blood. These receptor sequences come from a man aged 55 to 69 who had recovered from COVID-19.

V is TRBV11-2 and J is TRBJ2-5; possible D gene TRBD1, 5 bases. This CDR3 has 14 residues. Germline V CDR1 and CDR2: SGHAT, FQNNGV. The V and J ends lost 4 bases and 5 bases respectively, with 14 bases between them. CDR3 bases: TGTGCCAGCAGCTCCCGTCGACAGAGCGAGACCCAGTACTTC. Translated, it gives CASSSRRQSETQYF.

The V gene is TRBV2, the J gene TRBJ2-2, with D possibly matching TRBD1 (6 bases). With 4 bases removed from V and 6 bases from J, the gap between germline ends came to 9 bases. Looked up from germline, CDR1 is SNHLY and CDR2 is FYNNEI. The CDR3 loop spans 13 amino acids. In DNA, the CDR3 is TGTGCCAGCAGTGTTTCAGGGGCCGGGGAGCTGTTTTTT. Its translation is CASSVSGAGELFF.

J is TRBJ2-2 and V is TRBV19; TRBD1 matches at 8 bases. In germline, CDR1 is LNHDA, CDR2 SQIVND (reference sequence). Trimming took 1 base from V and 0 from J; bases not matched to a gene: 7. This CDR3 is built from 18 residues. This CDR3 is CASSIAGQGFSNTGELFF. The CDR3 coding sequence is TGTGCCAGTAGTATAGCAGGACAGGGTTTTTCGAACACCGGGGAGCTGTTTTTT. The full variable domain, in which reference TRBV19 and TRBJ2-2 provide the parts outside the CDR3, is DGGITQSPKYLFRKEGQNVTLSCEQNLNHDAMYWYRQDPGQGLRLIYYSQIVNDFQKGDIAEGYSVSREKKESFPLTVTSAQKNPTAFYLCASSIAGQGFSNTGELFFGEGSRLTVL.

The J gene is TRBJ2-1, the V gene TRBV5-3, with 7 bases that match TRBD2. TRBV5-3 is an ORF, with its function uncertain. The CDR3 totals 15 residues. The J segment lost 5 bases and the V segment lost 4 bases, leaving 9 bases of the junction unmatched. The CDR3 sequence is CARSRLAGTNNEQFF. The CDR3, as DNA: TGTGCCAGAAGCCGCCTGGCGGGGACTAACAATGAGCAGTTCTTC.

J is TRBJ2-3 and V is TRBV7-3; TRBD2 matches at 8 bases. Looked up from germline, CDR1 is SGHTA and CDR2 is FQGTGA. There are 14 residues in the CDR3. With 6 bases clipped from V and 0 bases from J, the junction kept 2 bases outside the gene matches. CDR3 residues: CASSSSGSTDTQYF. The CDR3 DNA sequence: TGTGCCAGCAGTTCTAGCGGGAGCACAGATACGCAGTATTTT.

Remarks on this clone: Relative to the germline gene, one junction end is altered; a read error may explain this. This chain connects TRBV6-5 to TRBJ2-5; 11 bases align to TRBD2. Germline V CDR1 and CDR2: MNHEY, SVGAGI. The CDR3 is 15 amino acids. The CDR3, as DNA: TGTGCCACCAGTCCGACTAGCGGGGCCGCCGAAACCCAGTACTTC. It yields the protein CATSPTSGAAETQYF.

The chain joins TRBV7-6 to TRBJ2-1; TRBD2 agrees at 7 bases. The CDR3 is 14 residues long. The V and J ends lost 0 bases and 4 bases, in that order; junction bases with no gene match: 0. In germline, CDR1 is SGHVS, CDR2 FNYEAQ. The CDR3 sequence: CASSLAGGYNEQFF. CDR3 nucleotides: TGTGCCAGCAGCTTAGCGGGGGGGTACAATGAGCAGTTCTTC. Together with reference TRBV7-6 and TRBJ2-1, the CDR3 gives the full variable domain: GAGVSQSPRYKVTKRGQDVALRCDPISGHVSLYWYRQALGQGPEFLTYFNYEAQQDKSGLPNDRFSAERPEGSISTLTIQRTEQRDSAMYRCASSLAGGYNEQFFGPGTRLTVL.

This chain connects TRBV29-1 to TRBJ1-2; 10 bases align to TRBD1. The V and J ends lost 4 bases and 6 bases, in that order; junction bases with no gene match: 5. The CDR3 is made up of 13 amino acids. CDR1 SQVTM and CDR2 ANQGSEA come from the germline V gene. The CDR3 DNA reads TGCAGCGTTGCTGACAGGGGGCTGGATGGCTACACCTTC. It encodes CSVADRGLDGYTF.

The count of this clone is one. The CDR3 nucleotides are TGTGCCAGCAGCAAACCGTGGACACAAAACTATGGCTACACCTTC. It yields the protein CASSKPWTQNYGYTF. The chain combines TRBV6-6 with TRBJ1-2; tentative D call: TRBD1 (5 bases). V shed 6 bases and J shed 2 bases, with 16 bases lying between them. From germline, CDR1 is MNHNY and CDR2 SVGAGI (reference sequence). The CDR3 runs 15 residues.